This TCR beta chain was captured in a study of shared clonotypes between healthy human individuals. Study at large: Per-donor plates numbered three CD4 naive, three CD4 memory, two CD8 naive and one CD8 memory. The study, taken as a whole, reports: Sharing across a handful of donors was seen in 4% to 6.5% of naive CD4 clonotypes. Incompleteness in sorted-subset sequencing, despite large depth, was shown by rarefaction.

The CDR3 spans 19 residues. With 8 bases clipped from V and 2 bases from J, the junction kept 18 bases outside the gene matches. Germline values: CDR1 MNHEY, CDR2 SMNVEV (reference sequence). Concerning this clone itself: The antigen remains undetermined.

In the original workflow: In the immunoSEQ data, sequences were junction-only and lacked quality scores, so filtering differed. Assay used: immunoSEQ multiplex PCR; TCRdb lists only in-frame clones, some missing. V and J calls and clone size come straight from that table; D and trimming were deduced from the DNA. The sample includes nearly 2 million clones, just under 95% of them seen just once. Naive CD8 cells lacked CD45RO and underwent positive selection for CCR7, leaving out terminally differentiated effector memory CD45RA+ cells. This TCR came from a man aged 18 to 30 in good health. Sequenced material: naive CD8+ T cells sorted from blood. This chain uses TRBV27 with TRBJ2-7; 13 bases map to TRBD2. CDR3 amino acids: CASHTMTSGGPIPPYEQYF. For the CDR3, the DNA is TGTGCCAGCCATACAATGACTAGCGGGGGGCCAATACCGCCCTACGAGCAGTACTTC.